A selection of T cell receptor beta chains follows, all from one sample in a study of blood T cell repertoires in COVID-19. The protocol was immunoSEQ multiplex PCR, while the TCRdb copy is restricted to in-frame clones and leaves out a portion. The sample consists of hundreds of thousands of clones, approximately 86% of them appearing once. Sequencing input: peripheral blood. These receptors were collected from a woman aged 30 to 39 who had recovered from COVID-19. CDR3s include the opening cysteine and the closing phenylalanine or tryptophan. D genes are given only for firm matches. The size field is filled for only some rows; it gives once, few, many or a size class.

v_gene,abundance,d_gene,len,j_gene,CDR3aa,CDR3nt
TRBV4-1,once,TRBD2,16,TRBJ2-5,CASSQETSGAVGTQYF,TGCGCCAGCAGCCAAGAGACTAGCGGGGCAGTCGGAACCCAGTACTTC
TRBV28,few,NA,15,TRBJ2-1,CASSFVPAKYNEQFF,TGTGCCAGCAGTTTTGTCCCAGCGAAGTACAATGAGCAGTTCTTC
TRBV19,NA,NA,17,TRBJ1-5,CASSIGNFRRRNQPQHF,TGTGCCAGTAGTATAGGGAATTTTCGGAGGAGAAATCAGCCCCAGCATTTT
TRBV19,NA,NA,17,TRBJ1-5,CASSISPQGWNNQPQHF,TGTGCCAGTAGTATCTCTCCACAGGGATGGAACAATCAGCCCCAGCATTTT
TRBV11-2,NA,NA,13,TRBJ1-1,CASSSSLFTEAFF,TGTGCCAGCAGCTCCTCTCTTTTCACTGAAGCTTTCTTT
TRBV5-8,NA,NA,15,TRBJ2-3,CASSSSLFQADTQYF,TGTGCCAGCAGCTCGTCGCTGTTTCAGGCAGATACGCAGTATTTT
TRBV3-1/TRBV3-2,NA,TRBD1,15,TRBJ2-7,CASSQGRTGVDEQYF,TGTGCCAGCAGCCAAGGTCGGACAGGGGTGGACGAGCAGTACTTC
TRBV25-1,NA,NA,16,TRBJ1-2,CASSASGKGNNYGYTF,TGTGCCAGCAGCGCTTCTGGTAAGGGGAATAACTATGGCTACACCTTC
TRBV20-1,NA,NA,11,TRBJ1-2,CSARFLYGYTF,TGCAGTGCTAGATTCCTCTATGGCTACACCTTC
TRBV14,NA,TRBD1,15,TRBJ1-1,CASSPDDRGDTEAFF,TGTGCCAGCAGCCCGGACGACAGGGGTGACACTGAAGCTTTCTTT
TRBV7-9,NA,TRBD1,14,TRBJ1-1,CASSLSPTGGQSFF,TGTGCCAGCAGCTTAAGCCCCACAGGGGGCCAATCTTTCTTT
TRBV2,NA,NA,15,TRBJ1-6,CASSLRGGPDSPLHF,TGTGCCAGCAGTCTCAGGGGAGGGCCGGATTCACCCCTCCACTTT
TRBV27,NA,NA,13,TRBJ1-1,CASSLTENTEAFF,TGTGCCAGCAGTCTCACAGAGAACACTGAAGCTTTCTTT
TRBV7-2,NA,TRBD2,16,TRBJ2-2,CASSLEGTRATGELFF,TGTGCCAGCAGCTTAGAAGGGACTAGAGCTACCGGGGAGCTGTTTTTT
TRBV5-4,NA,TRBD2,17,TRBJ2-3,CASRRYGTSGSPDTQYF,TGTGCCAGCAGACGCTATGGGACTAGCGGGTCCCCAGATACGCAGTATTTT
TRBV28,NA,NA,13,TRBJ2-7,CASTEGGVWEQYF,TGTGCCAGCACCGAAGGGGGGGTTTGGGAGCAGTACTTC
TRBV2,once,NA,12,TRBJ2-7,CASSDLAYEQYF,TGTGCCAGCAGCGACTTAGCCTACGAGCAGTACTTC
TRBV4-1,NA,TRBD1,13,TRBJ1-4,CASSHDRVEKLFF,TGCGCCAGCAGCCATGACAGGGTGGAAAAACTGTTTTTT
TRBV7-9,NA,NA,12,TRBJ1-1,CASSQGNTEAFF,TGTGCCAGCAGCCAGGGGAACACTGAAGCTTTCTTT
TRBV2,NA,NA,15,TRBJ2-4,CASKGDLGAKNIQYF,TGTGCCAGCAAAGGTGACCTCGGGGCCAAAAACATTCAGTACTTC
TRBV4-1,few,NA,14,TRBJ1-3,CASSHARERNTIYF,TGCGCCAGCAGCCACGCCCGGGAGCGAAACACCATATATTTT
TRBV18,NA,NA,15,TRBJ2-5,CASSPSDGYQETQYF,TGTGCCAGCTCACCCTCCGACGGGTACCAAGAGACCCAGTACTTC
TRBV2,NA,NA,16,TRBJ1-2,CASSEKRAGINYGYTF,TGTGCCAGCAGTGAAAAGAGGGCAGGCATTAACTATGGCTACACCTTC
TRBV5-6,NA,NA,14,TRBJ2-5,CASSLIPRQETQYF,TGTGCCAGCAGCTTAATCCCGCGTCAAGAGACCCAGTACTTC
TRBV7-2,NA,TRBD2,15,TRBJ2-7,CASSSEVAGPYEQYF,TGTGCCAGCAGCAGTGAGGTAGCGGGGCCGTACGAGCAGTACTTC
TRBV10-3,NA,NA,14,TRBJ1-5,CAISEGREGQPQHF,TGTGCCATCAGTGAGGGCAGGGAGGGTCAGCCCCAGCATTTT
TRBV29-1,NA,TRBD1,12,TRBJ2-5,CSVGTGRETQYF,TGCAGCGTTGGGACAGGGCGCGAGACCCAGTACTTC
TRBV7-9,NA,NA,17,TRBJ2-1,CASSSYGQTTSYNEQFF,TGTGCCAGCAGCTCCTACGGACAGACAACATCCTACAATGAGCAGTTCTTC
TRBV6-1,few,TRBD1,13,TRBJ1-2,CASSQDRVYGYTF,TGTGCCAGCAGCCAAGACAGGGTCTATGGCTACACCTTC
TRBV11-1,NA,NA,15,TRBJ2-2,CASSLVRASTGELFF,TGTGCCAGCAGCTTAGTCCGCGCAAGCACCGGGGAGCTGTTTTTT
TRBV7-9,NA,NA,14,TRBJ2-1,CASRPGLLGDEQFF,TGTGCCAGCAGGCCGGGACTCCTGGGGGATGAGCAGTTCTTC
TRBV7-9,once,NA,14,TRBJ2-3,CASSLRGNLDTQYF,TGTGCCAGCAGCTTAAGGGGTAACCTAGATACGCAGTATTTT
TRBV19,NA,TRBD1,15,TRBJ1-4,CASSILGQGSEKLFF,TGTGCCAGTAGTATTCTGGGACAGGGGAGTGAAAAACTGTTTTTT
TRBV7-2,NA,NA,13,TRBJ1-1,CASSLSKYTEAFF,TGTGCCAGCAGCTTGTCTAAGTACACTGAAGCTTTCTTT
TRBV6-5,NA,NA,11,TRBJ2-2,CASTHGGELFF,TGTGCCAGCACCCACGGGGGGGAGCTGTTTTTT
TRBV12-5,NA,TRBD1,16,TRBJ1-2,CASGPTQGQGNYGYTF,TGTGCTAGTGGTCCCACTCAGGGACAGGGGAACTATGGCTACACCTTC
TRBV28,NA,TRBD1,12,TRBJ2-7,CASGQGSYEQYF,TGTGCCAGTGGACAGGGCTCCTACGAGCAGTACTTC
TRBV12-5,NA,TRBD1,17,TRBJ2-5,CASGLVTQTGGGETQYF,TGTGCTAGTGGTTTGGTCACACAGACAGGGGGCGGTGAGACCCAGTACTTC
TRBV12-3/TRBV12-4,NA,NA,13,TRBJ1-6,CATGPGGSSPLHF,TGTGCCACCGGCCCCGGGGGAAGCTCACCCCTCCACTTT
TRBV7-9,NA,NA,16,TRBJ2-2,CASSGDRPANTGELFF,TGTGCCAGCAGCGGCGACAGGCCTGCGAACACCGGGGAGCTGTTTTTT
TRBV4-1,once,TRBD2,15,TRBJ2-5,CASRPAGVSQETQYF,TGCGCCAGTAGGCCTGCGGGGGTGTCTCAAGAGACCCAGTACTTC
TRBV18,NA,NA,14,TRBJ1-2,CASSPSQGEIGYTF,TGTGCCAGCTCACCTAGCCAGGGTGAAATTGGCTACACCTTC
TRBV11-3,NA,TRBD1,14,TRBJ2-3,CASSSTGVSDTQYF,TGTGCCAGCAGCTCGACAGGGGTCTCAGATACGCAGTATTTT
TRBV6-2/TRBV6-3,once,TRBD1,19,TRBJ1-5,CASTPRTLGTGALEQPQHF,TGTGCCAGCACCCCTCGGACCTTAGGGACAGGGGCCTTAGAGCAGCCCCAGCATTTT
TRBV11-2,NA,TRBD2,17,TRBJ2-3,CASSLALLAGATDTQYF,TGTGCCAGCAGCTTAGCGTTACTAGCGGGGGCCACAGATACGCAGTATTTT
TRBV4-2,NA,TRBD2,16,TRBJ2-7,CASSQDTSGGSYEQYF,TGTGCCAGCAGCCAAGATACTAGCGGGGGCTCCTACGAGCAGTACTTC
TRBV6-1,many,NA,15,TRBJ1-6,CASSEASRGISPLHF,TGTGCCAGCAGTGAAGCGTCTAGGGGCATTTCACCCCTCCACTTT
TRBV11-3,NA,NA,14,TRBJ2-5,CASSLTGSRETQYF,TGTGCCAGCAGCTTGACCGGGTCTCGGGAGACCCAGTACTTC
TRBV5-1,NA,TRBD2,18,TRBJ2-5,CASSLVPPLAGGEETQYF,TGCGCCAGCAGCTTGGTACCCCCCCTAGCGGGAGGAGAGGAGACCCAGTACTTC
TRBV10-3,NA,NA,13,TRBJ2-5,CAISEDSQETQYF,TGTGCCATCAGTGAGGACAGTCAAGAGACCCAGTACTTC
TRBV6-5,few,TRBD1,15,TRBJ1-1,CASSWPGQGGTEAFF,TGTGCCAGCAGTTGGCCGGGACAGGGAGGCACTGAAGCTTTCTTT
TRBV27,NA,NA,11,TRBJ2-7,CASGPIYEQYF,TGTGCCAGCGGCCCCATCTACGAGCAGTACTTC
TRBV6-5,NA,NA,13,TRBJ1-1,CASRSQGSTEAFF,TGTGCCAGCAGGTCCCAGGGGTCCACTGAAGCTTTCTTT
TRBV5-1,NA,TRBD1,14,TRBJ2-3,CASSQRQGSDTQYF,TGCGCCAGCAGCCAAAGACAGGGTTCGGATACGCAGTATTTT
TRBV6-2/TRBV6-3,NA,TRBD1,15,TRBJ1-5,CASSYGQGAGQPQHF,TGTGCCAGCAGTTACGGTCAGGGGGCGGGTCAGCCCCAGCATTTT
TRBV29-1,NA,TRBD1,13,TRBJ1-2,CSVLGTGYSGYTF,TGCAGCGTTCTCGGGACAGGGTATAGTGGCTACACCTTC
TRBV5-6,NA,NA,14,TRBJ2-7,CASSLSRGTYEQYF,TGTGCCAGCAGCCTGTCCCGGGGAACCTACGAGCAGTACTTC
TRBV5-4,NA,TRBD2,16,TRBJ2-7,CASSFSWTSGIYEQYF,TGTGCCAGCAGCTTTTCTTGGACTAGCGGGATCTACGAGCAGTACTTC
TRBV10-3,NA,NA,15,TRBJ2-1,CAISEEAGSYNEQFF,TGTGCCATCAGTGAGGAGGCAGGGTCCTACAATGAGCAGTTCTTC